The source of this T cell receptor beta chain is a study of cytomegalovirus exposure and HLA in healthy donors (dated by TCRdb to the late 2010s). Study-wide context: An earlier analysis of approximately 590 of the donors reported 250 to 300 Gb of sequence data and 117 million unique TCR beta sequences from some 180 million T cells. Rather than drawing on any new phenotypic data, the later analysis identified candidate immune exposures from TCR beta sequences and the way those sequences occurred across donors. A separate validation cohort of approximately 130 different subjects was used in addition to the roughly 640-subject first cohort. To predict cytomegalovirus infection status, the study combined high-throughput TCR immunosequencing, statistical association of individual TCRs with disease status, and machine learning. A later genetic analysis used genome-wide SNP genotypes for 398 of the 666 donors, treating that subset as a discovery cohort. Every repertoire in the discovery cohort had been generated on one and the same sequencing platform. The aim of the study was to test whether cataloging public T cell receptors could identify signatures of past pathogen exposure. Using immunosequencing, the study profiled T cell repertoires from roughly 650 subjects and related those repertoires to cytomegalovirus serostatus. To study patterns of TCR occurrence, a later analysis re-analyzed previously published TCR beta repertoires from 666 donors and added high-resolution HLA genotyping. HLA typing included class I and class II loci at four-digit resolution. In an earlier analysis of 587 of the donors, high-throughput TCR beta sequencing was used to judge whether each TCR beta V gene segment behaved as functional or pseudogenic. The number of typed donors differed by locus: about 620-630 for A, B, C, DRB1 and DQB1; approximately 520 for DQA1; 606 for DPA1; and roughly 490 for DPB1. Across 300 to 500 genotyped donors of the cohort, an average of about 220,000 unique TCR beta nucleotide sequences per donor were sequenced, and around 20% of those sequences were non-productive. Donor age, sex, ethnicity and CMV serostatus were compiled alongside the repertoire data. An early release covering roughly 640 HLA-typed donors comprised roughly 300 gigabases of sequencing data and around 85 million unique TCR sequences. Of the 300 to 500 genotyped donors, approximately 81% were placed in the genetic ancestry cluster associated with self-reported Caucasian donors. Five DR-DQ haplotypes were handled as single units for association and clustering because linkage in the cohort was strong. General findings and caveats noted by the study authors: A cluster of highly shared sequence variants was judged likely to be a technical artifact of the sequencing pipeline. According to the authors, the approach could potentially be generalized to other disease states and immunological phenotypes. In this cohort, only TCR beta chains were sequenced, and detectable features were limited by the absence of alpha or paired-chain data. According to a later analysis, TCR association rates differed among HLA loci, with DRB1 alleles showing the most associated TCRs and HLA-C alleles showing the fewest. In the study, around 150 TCR beta chains were listed as associated with cytomegalovirus. Strong co-occurrence of HLA alleles, especially DR and DQ, made assigning TCR associations to individual alleles difficult. Linkage disequilibrium might explain the correlated functional status among segregating V segments, but an unknown experimental factor could not be excluded. A later analysis found that HLA-associated TCR beta chains were more clonally expanded and had lower generation probabilities than equally common non-associated chains. The classifier was reported to diagnose cytomegalovirus status with high specificity and sensitivity in both the original cohort and the validation cohort. While some public TCRs were present in many individuals, most TCR sequences turned up only very rarely across donors. The earlier analysis of a few hundred of the donors excluded roughly 16 rarely observed V segments, including chromosome 9 orphons, because counts were too low. V-gene and J-gene trimming of TCR beta chains was associated with a missense DCLRE1C variant in a later genetic analysis, and the association was replicated in an independent cohort. A few of the identified cytomegalovirus-associated TCR beta chains were confirmed in vitro to be specific for cytomegalovirus antigens. Broadly in line with IMGT annotations, most TCR beta V segments showed up in productive rearrangements about 90% or about 30% of the time in an earlier analysis of 587 of the donors. Immune exposure information for the cohort was limited to CMV serostatus. A further reported finding was that TCR beta sequences accurately predicted the HLA-A and HLA-B alleles for most subjects in the first cohort. A later analysis associated about 17,000 TCR beta sequences with specific HLA alleles at a false discovery rate of 0.05. HLA typing was unavailable for some donors at each locus, so association tests used only the typed subset. The 87-base-pair reads could not distinguish some IMGT-functional V segments, including TRBV6-2 and TRBV6-3, so those segments were excluded. In a later analysis, several top co-occurrence clusters were reported to appear linked to parvovirus B19, influenza, CMV and Epstein-Barr virus. According to a later genetic analysis, donors in an Asian-associated ancestry cluster had fewer N-insertions in productive TCRs than the approximately 630-donor mean. The presence/absence analyses assumed that sequencing depth was roughly uniform across donors, and that assumption may not be true. In a later analysis, most CMV-associated TCR beta chains were found to appear HLA-restricted, with HLA associations seemingly driven largely by CMV exposure.

Library preparation was by the immunoSEQ multiplex PCR assay. For the multiplex PCR, a mixture combining 60 forward primers for TCR Vbeta segments and 13 reverse primers for TCR Jbeta segments was used. The CDR3 region of rearranged TCR beta genes was amplified from genomic DNA with a multiplex PCR assay. The amplified TCR beta libraries were sequenced on the Illumina HiSeq System as 87-base-pair reads. The authors processed their data as follows. A later analysis counted about 76 million unique TCR beta chains across the 550 to 800 repertoires, and approximately 11 million of these chains were shared by at least two donors. Raw reads were error-corrected and collapsed into unique sequences with a nearest-neighbor algorithm that merged closely related sequences to remove PCR and sequencing errors. Alignment of CDR3 sequences to IMGT reference sequences was used to assign V, D and J gene segments. For a sequence to be retained, at least a six-nucleotide match to both a V gene segment and a J gene segment was required. Rearrangements were classified as productive when the CDR3 lacked stop codons and remained in frame with V and J, and all other rearrangements were classified as non-productive. Following IMGT convention, CDR3 was defined as the stretch from the second conserved V-encoded cysteine to the conserved J-encoded phenylalanine. The earlier analysis of 587 of the donors excluded sequences that lacked an unambiguous match to a single V gene segment. An earlier analysis of approximately 590 of the donors called V segments functional above 56.7% productive rearrangements and segregating when the between-donor standard deviation exceeded 5%. A statistical classification framework was built to diagnose cytomegalovirus status from the catalog of TCR beta chain sequences. In a later analysis, V and J genes were assigned by comparing TCR nucleotide sequences against IMGT/GENE-DB human TR gene sequences. A later analysis assigned CDR3 sequences and most-parsimonious VDJ recombination scenarios with the TCRdist pipeline. In a later analysis, each TCR beta chain was defined by its CDR3 amino acid sequence together with its V-gene family, and reads without a unique V-gene family were excluded. To address suspected cross-contamination and a sequencing artifact, a later analysis removed some 620 highly shared, low-generation-probability nucleotide sequences. In a later analysis, a clonal expansion index was calculated for each public chain from normalized within-repertoire ranks of inferred template counts. Generation probabilities in a later analysis came from a VDJ recombination model fitted to out-of-frame rearrangements, and those results were checked against IGoR. In a later analysis, TCR-TCR, TCR-HLA and TCR-CMV co-occurrence was scored with hypergeometric tests, and a repertoire-size bias correction was applied to TCR pairs. To estimate false discovery rates, a later analysis permuted the HLA or CMV assignments 20 times. In a later analysis, co-occurring TCRs were grouped using DBSCAN, with TCRdist sequence similarity added in when clustering inside HLA-allele-positive subsets. Co-occurrence clustering excluded repertoires with fewer than 30,000 or more than 120,000 public chains, plus five with anomalous nucleotide sharing. The immuneACCESS repertoire file appears here via TCRdb, limited to in-frame rearrangements. These files lack a portion of the clones; in checked studies, under half of the deficit traces to unresolved V genes, and the cause of the others is not known. The DNA gave D and trimming, while V, J and clone size come from that table. The table for this sample lists tens of thousands of clones; 63% of them were counted only once. Around 6.3% of the sample rests with the top ten.

Sequences MNHEY (CDR1) and SMNVEV (CDR2) are obtained from the germline V gene (reference sequence). V lost 3 bases and J lost 6 bases, and the count of bases not matched to a germline gene is 5. From its cysteine to its phenylalanine, the CDR3 spans 14 amino acids. Of all the DNA, just the CDR3 is kept, 42 bases in frame from base 1. The cohort consisted of hundreds of healthy bone marrow donors. At the time of sampling, every cohort member was nominally healthy, though immune exposures that went unrecorded were likely present. The donor tested CMV seronegative and was one of the 352 seronegative cohort members. A peripheral blood sample was provided by each donor, and peripheral blood mononuclear cells were used for TCR beta sequencing. The Qiagen DNeasy Blood Extraction Kit was used to extract genomic DNA from the blood cell samples. Only a few counts were recorded for this clone. Its recognized antigen is unknown. No base-level quality is on record; no much larger clone is a single base apart.

The chain is made from TRBV27 and TRBJ2-7; a stretch of 10 junction bases matches TRBD2. This TCR was recovered from a woman between 25 and 40 years old in good health and CMV-seronegative. The specimen was PBMCs. Here is the DNA: TGTGCCAGCAGTTTCCTAGCGGGAGCCGGCGAGCAGTACTTC. It specifies CASSFLAGAGEQYF.